A selection of T cell receptor beta chains follows, all from one sample in a study of OX40 agonist ivuxolimab in advanced cancers. Sequencing used immunoSEQ multiplex PCR; TCRdb keeps in-frame clones, though not all of them. The sample yields approximately 89,000 clones, 87% seen once. This sample comprised CD4+ or CD8+ T cells sorted from blood, obtained in a trial of the OX40 agonist ivuxolimab. All receptors derive from an adult with an advanced solid tumor such as melanoma, head and neck, liver or kidney cancer. CDR3s include the opening cysteine and the closing phenylalanine or tryptophan. Each record gives: V gene, D gene, clone size, J gene, CDR3 protein, CDR3 DNA. The D gene is left open where the match is weak. Some rows mark clone size as missing; the rest say once, few, many or name a class of expanded clone.

v_gene: TRBV7-7; d_gene: NA; abundance: NA; j_gene: TRBJ2-5; CDR3aa: CASSLAPSQETQYF; CDR3nt: TGTGCCAGCAGCTTAGCGCCCAGCCAAGAGACCCAGTACTTC
v_gene: TRBV7-9; d_gene: NA; abundance: NA; j_gene: TRBJ2-7; CDR3aa: CASSLWELVSYEQYF; CDR3nt: TGTGCCAGCAGCTTATGGGAGCTAGTAAGTTACGAGCAGTACTTC
v_gene: TRBV5-6; d_gene: NA; abundance: NA; j_gene: TRBJ2-5; CDR3aa: CASAGRDGETQYF; CDR3nt: TGTGCCAGTGCGGGACGGGACGGGGAGACCCAGTACTTC
v_gene: TRBV6-5; d_gene: NA; abundance: once; j_gene: TRBJ1-2; CDR3aa: CASSYRPWEGYGYTF; CDR3nt: TGTGCCAGCAGTTACCGACCTTGGGAGGGCTATGGCTACACCTTC
v_gene: TRBV6-6; d_gene: NA; abundance: NA; j_gene: TRBJ1-1; CDR3aa: CASSLPGAAFF; CDR3nt: TGTGCCAGCAGTTTACCGGGCGCGGCTTTCTTT
v_gene: TRBV5-4; d_gene: TRBD1; abundance: NA; j_gene: TRBJ1-2; CDR3aa: CASSPDRESYGYTF; CDR3nt: TGTGCCAGCAGCCCCGACAGGGAAAGCTATGGCTACACCTTC
v_gene: TRBV7-8; d_gene: TRBD2; abundance: NA; j_gene: TRBJ2-5; CDR3aa: CASSYGTSGGAGETQYF; CDR3nt: TGTGCCAGCAGCTACGGGACTAGCGGGGGGGCCGGGGAGACCCAGTACTTC
v_gene: TRBV5-1; d_gene: NA; abundance: NA; j_gene: TRBJ2-1; CDR3aa: CASSLGPQRSYNEQFF; CDR3nt: TGCGCCAGCAGCTTGGGCCCACAAAGGAGCTACAATGAGCAGTTCTTC
v_gene: TRBV6-6; d_gene: NA; abundance: NA; j_gene: TRBJ1-6; CDR3aa: CASSSRFDNSPLHF; CDR3nt: TGTGCCAGCAGTTCTCGTTTTGATAATTCACCCCTCCACTTT
v_gene: TRBV10-3; d_gene: NA; abundance: once; j_gene: TRBJ2-1; CDR3aa: CAGQTGGLSNEQFF; CDR3nt: TGTGCCGGACAAACGGGGGGCCTTTCGAATGAGCAGTTCTTC
v_gene: TRBV18; d_gene: NA; abundance: NA; j_gene: TRBJ1-4; CDR3aa: CASSPRGREGEKLFF; CDR3nt: TGTGCCAGCTCACCACGGGGCAGGGAAGGTGAAAAACTGTTTTTT
v_gene: TRBV5-1; d_gene: TRBD2; abundance: NA; j_gene: TRBJ2-5; CDR3aa: CASSPTAGGKKTQYF; CDR3nt: TGCGCCAGCAGTCCTACAGCGGGGGGCAAAAAGACCCAGTACTTC
v_gene: TRBV19; d_gene: TRBD1; abundance: NA; j_gene: TRBJ2-4; CDR3aa: CASSIKQGAIIQYF; CDR3nt: TGTGCCAGTAGTATAAAGCAGGGGGCCATCATTCAGTACTTC
v_gene: TRBV21-1; d_gene: NA; abundance: NA; j_gene: TRBJ2-2; CDR3aa: CASSILEGTGELFF; CDR3nt: TGTGCCAGCAGTATCCTGGAGGGCACCGGGGAGCTGTTTTTT
v_gene: TRBV7-3; d_gene: NA; abundance: NA; j_gene: TRBJ2-5; CDR3aa: CASSPSVAPRETQYF; CDR3nt: TGTGCCAGCAGCCCCTCCGTGGCCCCTCGCGAGACCCAGTACTTC
v_gene: TRBV9; d_gene: TRBD1; abundance: NA; j_gene: TRBJ2-7; CDR3aa: CASSSWDRGYEQYF; CDR3nt: TGTGCCAGCAGCTCTTGGGACAGGGGCTACGAGCAGTACTTC
v_gene: TRBV7-6; d_gene: NA; abundance: NA; j_gene: TRBJ1-3; CDR3aa: CASSSDRGNTIYF; CDR3nt: TGTGCCAGCAGCTCGGACAGAGGAAACACCATATATTTT
v_gene: TRBV30; d_gene: NA; abundance: NA; j_gene: TRBJ1-4; CDR3aa: CAWTGRNEKLFF; CDR3nt: TGTGCCTGGACAGGAAGGAATGAAAAACTGTTTTTT
v_gene: TRBV2; d_gene: NA; abundance: NA; j_gene: TRBJ2-1; CDR3aa: CASSVHYNEQFF; CDR3nt: TGTGCCAGCAGCGTCCATTACAATGAGCAGTTCTTC
v_gene: TRBV15; d_gene: NA; abundance: NA; j_gene: TRBJ1-2; CDR3aa: CATSRRGPGSYGYTF; CDR3nt: TGTGCCACCAGCAGAAGGGGTCCGGGGAGCTATGGCTACACCTTC
v_gene: TRBV14; d_gene: NA; abundance: NA; j_gene: TRBJ1-5; CDR3aa: CASSQVAGDSNQPQHF; CDR3nt: TGTGCCAGCAGCCAAGTCGCAGGTGATAGCAATCAGCCCCAGCATTTT
v_gene: TRBV4-3; d_gene: NA; abundance: NA; j_gene: TRBJ2-3; CDR3aa: CASSLHTGLGGSDTQYF; CDR3nt: TGCGCCAGCAGCCTACACACAGGACTAGGGGGGTCGGATACGCAGTATTTT
v_gene: TRBV5-6; d_gene: TRBD2; abundance: once; j_gene: TRBJ2-5; CDR3aa: CASNLLAGNQETQYF; CDR3nt: TGTGCCAGCAACCTACTAGCGGGGAACCAAGAGACCCAGTACTTC
v_gene: TRBV14; d_gene: NA; abundance: NA; j_gene: TRBJ2-3; CDR3aa: CASSQGDRMADTQYF; CDR3nt: TGTGCCAGCAGCCAAGGGGACCGGATGGCAGATACGCAGTATTTT
v_gene: TRBV11-2; d_gene: TRBD1; abundance: NA; j_gene: TRBJ1-2; CDR3aa: CASSLGDRSNYGYTF; CDR3nt: TGTGCCAGCAGCTTAGGGGACAGAAGTAACTATGGCTACACCTTC
v_gene: TRBV7-8; d_gene: NA; abundance: NA; j_gene: TRBJ2-2; CDR3aa: CASSTPGRGATGELFF; CDR3nt: TGTGCCAGCAGCACACCGGGGCGTGGTGCCACCGGGGAGCTGTTTTTT
v_gene: TRBV19; d_gene: NA; abundance: NA; j_gene: TRBJ1-3; CDR3aa: CASSIGAGGSGNTIYF; CDR3nt: TGTGCCAGTAGTATAGGCGCGGGAGGATCTGGAAACACCATATATTTT
v_gene: TRBV14; d_gene: NA; abundance: NA; j_gene: TRBJ1-2; CDR3aa: CASSQDGRALYGYTF; CDR3nt: TGTGCCAGCAGCCAAGATGGGCGGGCCCTCTATGGCTACACCTTC
v_gene: TRBV27; d_gene: NA; abundance: NA; j_gene: TRBJ2-3; CDR3aa: CASSSPSTPSTDTQYF; CDR3nt: TGTGCCAGCAGTTCGCCGAGTACGCCCAGCACAGATACGCAGTATTTT
v_gene: TRBV25-1; d_gene: TRBD1; abundance: NA; j_gene: TRBJ2-4; CDR3aa: CASSAQGQGLAKNIQYF; CDR3nt: TGTGCCAGCAGTGCCCAAGGACAGGGCCTAGCCAAAAACATTCAGTACTTC
v_gene: TRBV7-2; d_gene: TRBD1; abundance: NA; j_gene: TRBJ2-7; CDR3aa: CASSLALGQGSYEQYF; CDR3nt: TGTGCCAGCAGCTTAGCTTTGGGACAGGGCTCCTACGAGCAGTACTTC
v_gene: TRBV11-2; d_gene: TRBD2; abundance: NA; j_gene: TRBJ2-7; CDR3aa: CASSYLSGGQTYEQYF; CDR3nt: TGTGCCAGCAGCTACCTCAGCGGGGGCCAAACCTACGAGCAGTACTTC
v_gene: TRBV9; d_gene: NA; abundance: NA; j_gene: TRBJ1-3; CDR3aa: CASSVAQGNTIYF; CDR3nt: TGTGCCAGCAGCGTAGCACAGGGAAACACCATATATTTT
v_gene: TRBV2; d_gene: NA; abundance: NA; j_gene: TRBJ2-6; CDR3aa: CASRDWSSGANVLTF; CDR3nt: TGTGCCAGCAGGGACTGGTCCTCTGGGGCCAACGTCCTGACTTTC
v_gene: TRBV13; d_gene: NA; abundance: NA; j_gene: TRBJ2-7; CDR3aa: CASSSLGSGAAYEQYF; CDR3nt: TGTGCCAGCAGTTCTCTCGGGTCAGGGGCGGCCTACGAGCAGTACTTC
v_gene: TRBV5-1; d_gene: NA; abundance: NA; j_gene: TRBJ1-4; CDR3aa: CASSLGWGDQTNEKLFF; CDR3nt: TGCGCCAGCAGCCTAGGGTGGGGCGATCAAACTAATGAAAAACTGTTTTTT
v_gene: TRBV7-2; d_gene: TRBD1; abundance: NA; j_gene: TRBJ2-1; CDR3aa: CASSYTGTGSYEQFF; CDR3nt: TGTGCCAGCAGCTATACCGGGACAGGGTCTTATGAGCAGTTCTTC
v_gene: TRBV4-1; d_gene: NA; abundance: NA; j_gene: TRBJ1-4; CDR3aa: CASSQDWVGTNEKLFF; CDR3nt: TGCGCCAGCAGCCAAGATTGGGTCGGGACTAATGAAAAACTGTTTTTT
v_gene: TRBV5-1; d_gene: NA; abundance: NA; j_gene: TRBJ2-4; CDR3aa: CASSLSDPTIQYF; CDR3nt: TGCGCCAGCAGCTTGTCCGACCCGACCATTCAGTACTTC
v_gene: TRBV27; d_gene: NA; abundance: NA; j_gene: TRBJ2-5; CDR3aa: CASTPRNKETQYF; CDR3nt: TGTGCCAGCACCCCTCGAAATAAAGAGACCCAGTACTTC
v_gene: TRBV29-1; d_gene: NA; abundance: NA; j_gene: TRBJ1-3; CDR3aa: CSVTALGNTIYF; CDR3nt: TGCAGCGTGACGGCTCTCGGAAACACCATATATTTT
v_gene: TRBV19; d_gene: NA; abundance: NA; j_gene: TRBJ2-2; CDR3aa: CASSIQGTAGELFF; CDR3nt: TGTGCCAGTAGTATACAGGGAACGGCCGGGGAGCTGTTTTTT
v_gene: TRBV7-2; d_gene: NA; abundance: NA; j_gene: TRBJ1-5; CDR3aa: CASSYLNRLGAGDQPQHF; CDR3nt: TGTGCCAGCAGCTACCTAAACCGACTGGGGGCGGGGGACCAGCCCCAGCATTTT
v_gene: TRBV5-1; d_gene: TRBD2; abundance: NA; j_gene: TRBJ2-5; CDR3aa: CASSPGLAGRQETQYF; CDR3nt: TGCGCCAGCAGCCCGGGACTAGCGGGGCGCCAGGAGACCCAGTACTTC
v_gene: TRBV7-8; d_gene: NA; abundance: NA; j_gene: TRBJ2-5; CDR3aa: CASSLQVQETQYF; CDR3nt: TGTGCCAGCAGCTTACAGGTCCAAGAGACCCAGTACTTC
v_gene: TRBV28; d_gene: NA; abundance: NA; j_gene: TRBJ1-5; CDR3aa: CASSSLVGDPEIGDSNQPQHF; CDR3nt: TGTGCCAGCAGTTCCCTCGTGGGAGACCCTGAGATCGGAGATAGCAATCAGCCCCAGCATTTT
v_gene: TRBV5-1; d_gene: NA; abundance: NA; j_gene: TRBJ1-2; CDR3aa: CASSGGDFNYGYTF; CDR3nt: TGCGCCAGCAGCGGAGGGGACTTCAACTATGGCTACACCTTC
v_gene: TRBV5-1; d_gene: NA; abundance: NA; j_gene: TRBJ1-1; CDR3aa: CASSLIRATEAFF; CDR3nt: TGCGCCAGCAGCTTGATCCGCGCCACTGAAGCTTTCTTT
v_gene: TRBV10-1; d_gene: NA; abundance: NA; j_gene: TRBJ1-1; CDR3aa: CASRLTANTEAFF; CDR3nt: TGCGCCAGCAGGCTGACAGCTAACACTGAAGCTTTCTTT
v_gene: TRBV18; d_gene: NA; abundance: NA; j_gene: TRBJ1-1; CDR3aa: CASSPGQGATEAFF; CDR3nt: TGTGCCAGCTCACCAGGGCAGGGTGCCACTGAAGCTTTCTTT